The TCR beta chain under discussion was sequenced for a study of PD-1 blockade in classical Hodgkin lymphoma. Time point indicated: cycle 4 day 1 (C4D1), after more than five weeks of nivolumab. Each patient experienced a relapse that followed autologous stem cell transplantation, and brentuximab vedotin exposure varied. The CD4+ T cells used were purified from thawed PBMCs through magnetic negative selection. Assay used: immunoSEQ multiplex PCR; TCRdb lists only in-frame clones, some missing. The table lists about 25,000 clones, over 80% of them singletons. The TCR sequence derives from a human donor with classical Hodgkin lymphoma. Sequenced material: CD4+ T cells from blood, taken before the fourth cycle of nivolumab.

CDR3 in DNA: TGCGCCAGCAGCGAGGGTGACGGCGCGCCTGAAGCTTTCTTT. It translates to CASSEGDGAPEAFF. The J gene is TRBJ1-1, the V gene TRBV5-1; D gene unclear. V lost 4 bases and J lost 6, with 16 bases in between. Germline V gives CDR1 SGHRS, CDR2 YFSETQ. The CDR3 covers 14 residues.